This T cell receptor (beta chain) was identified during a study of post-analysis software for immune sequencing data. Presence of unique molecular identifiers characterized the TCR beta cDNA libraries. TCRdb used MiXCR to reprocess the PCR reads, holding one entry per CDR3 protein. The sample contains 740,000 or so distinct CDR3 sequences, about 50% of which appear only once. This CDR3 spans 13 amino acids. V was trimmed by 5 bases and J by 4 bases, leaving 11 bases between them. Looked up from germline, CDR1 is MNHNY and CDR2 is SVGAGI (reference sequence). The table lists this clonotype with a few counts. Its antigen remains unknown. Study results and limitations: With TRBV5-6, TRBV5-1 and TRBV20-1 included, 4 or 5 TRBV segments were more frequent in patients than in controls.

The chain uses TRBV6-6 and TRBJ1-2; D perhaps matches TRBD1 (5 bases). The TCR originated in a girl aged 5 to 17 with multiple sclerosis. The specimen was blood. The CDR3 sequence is CASSQQGPYGYTF. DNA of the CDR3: TGTGCCAGCAGTCAGCAGGGCCCCTATGGCTACACCTTC.